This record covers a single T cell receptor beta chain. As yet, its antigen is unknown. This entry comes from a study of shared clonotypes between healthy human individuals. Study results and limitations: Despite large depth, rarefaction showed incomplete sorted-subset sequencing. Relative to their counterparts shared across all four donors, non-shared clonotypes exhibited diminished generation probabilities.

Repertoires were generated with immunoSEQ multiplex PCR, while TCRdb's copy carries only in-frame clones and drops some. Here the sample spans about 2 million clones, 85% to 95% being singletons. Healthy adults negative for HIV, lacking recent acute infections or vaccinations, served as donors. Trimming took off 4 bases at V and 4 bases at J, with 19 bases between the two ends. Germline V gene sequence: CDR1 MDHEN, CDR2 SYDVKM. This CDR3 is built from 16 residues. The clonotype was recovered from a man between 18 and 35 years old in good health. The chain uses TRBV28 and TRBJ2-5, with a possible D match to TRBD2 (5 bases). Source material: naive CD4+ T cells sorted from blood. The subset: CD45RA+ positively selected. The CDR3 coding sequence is TGTGCCAGCAGTTCGCCAAGAATGTGGGAGAGAGAGACCCAGTACTTC. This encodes CASSSPRMWERETQYF.